Shown below are 24 T cell receptor beta chains from a single sample sequenced in a study of blood T cell repertoires in COVID-19. The protocol was immunoSEQ multiplex PCR, while the TCRdb copy is restricted to in-frame clones and leaves out a portion. The sample carries over 95,000 clones, about four fifths recorded once. Material for sequencing was peripheral blood. These receptors were taken from a human donor in a cohort sampled during active COVID-19.

This rearrangement joins TRBV27 to TRBJ2-7; D gene uncertain. V dropped 7 bases and J dropped 3 bases, with 13 bases sitting between them. The CDR3 runs 13 residues. Germline V gene sequence: CDR1 MNHEY, CDR2 SMNVEV (reference sequence). CDR3 amino acids: CASTDTGSYEQYF. CDR3 in DNA: TGTGCCAGCACCGATACCGGTAGCTACGAGCAGTACTTC.

The chain employs TRBV9 and TRBJ1-3; D ambiguous. Trimming took 1 base from V and 1 from J, leaving 9 bases between them. The CDR3 loop spans 15 amino acids. The V gene's germline CDR1 is SGDLS and CDR2 YYNGEE. DNA for the CDR3: TGTGCCAGCAGCGTATGGGGAGATTCTGGAAACACCATATATTTT. It codes for CASSVWGDSGNTIYF.

The chain recombines TRBV18 with TRBJ1-1, with 9 nucleotides matching TRBD1. Germline CDR1 KGHSH, CDR2 LQKENI. V was clipped by 2 bases and J by 4 bases; unmatched bases: 5. This CDR3 has 15 amino acids. The CDR3 region is CASSPTPTGGTEAFF. In DNA, the CDR3 is TGTGCCAGCTCACCAACCCCGACAGGGGGCACTGAAGCTTTCTTT.

The chain joins TRBV7-8 to TRBJ2-1; 7 nucleotides line up with TRBD2. The junction had 5 bases not matched to a gene; V was cut back by 1 base and J by 8 bases. Germline loops: CDR1 SGHVS, CDR2 FQNEAQ. This CDR3 is 14 amino acids long. The CDR3 nucleotides are TGTGCCAGCAGCTTAGAACTAGCGAAGGATGAGCAGTTCTTC. Translated, it gives CASSLELAKDEQFF. Together with reference TRBV7-8 and TRBJ2-1, the CDR3 gives the full variable domain: GAGVSQSPRYKVAKRGQDVALRCDPISGHVSLFWYQQALGQGPEFLTYFQNEAQLDKSGLPSDRFFAERPEGSVSTLKIQRTQQEDSAVYLCASSLELAKDEQFFGPGTRLTVL.

The chain's CDR3 is CASSQDRGLSSNQPQHF. CDR3 in DNA: TGTGCCAGCAGCCAAGACAGGGGGCTTTCTAGCAATCAGCCCCAGCATTTT. V usage is TRBV6-2 or TRBV6-3 and J usage is TRBJ1-5; 10 bases agree with TRBD1. J lost 0 bases, V lost 6 bases, and 8 bases had no gene match. This CDR3 region has 17 residues. Germline V gene data show CDR1 as MNHEY and CDR2 as SVGEGT.

The sample holds a few counts of this clone. This rearrangement joins TRBV30 to TRBJ1-4; TRBD1 matches at 9 bases. V lost 2 bases, J lost 10 bases, and 8 bases stayed unmatched. This CDR3 comprises 14 residues. Germline assignment: CDR1 GTSNPN and CDR2 SVGIG (reference sequence). In DNA, the CDR3 is TGTGCCTGGAGTAAGGAGAGACAGGGGGGAAAACTGTTTTTT. It specifies CAWSKERQGGKLFF.

This clone showed up just a few times. This CDR3 reads CASSQGLAGETYNEQFF. The DNA of the CDR3 is TGCGCCAGCAGCCAAGGACTAGCGGGGGAGACCTACAATGAGCAGTTCTTC. The chain is built from TRBV4-1 and TRBJ2-1; 12 nucleotides agree with TRBD2. This CDR3 region has 17 residues. Germline V CDR1 and CDR2: MGHRA, YSYEKL. J gave up 2 bases and V 1 base, and 3 bases lay outside the gene matches.

The J gene is TRBJ2-3, the V gene TRBV6-4, with 11 nucleotides matching TRBD2. The CDR3 sequence is 16 residues long. Trimming at V came to 2 bases and at J to 3 bases, leaving 4 bases not matched to a gene. Looked up from germline, CDR1 is MRHNA and CDR2 is SNTAGT. The CDR3 here is CASSDLGLAVTDTQYF. CDR3 sequence (DNA): TGTGCCAGCAGTGACCTGGGACTAGCGGTGACAGATACGCAGTATTTT.

For the CDR3, the DNA is TGTGCCAGCAGTTTCGCCTCGGGACAAATTAACTATGGCTACACCTTC. This codes for CASSFASGQINYGYTF. The J gene is TRBJ1-2, the V gene TRBV6-5; the D gene is possibly TRBD1 (6 bases). The CDR3 length is 16 residues. V was shortened by 4 bases and J by 1 base, with 16 bases between the two germline ends. In germline, CDR1 is MNHEY, CDR2 SVGAGI.

This clone was found once. The chain recombines TRBV6-1 with TRBJ1-4, with a weak D call TRBD1 (5 bases). V lost 2 bases and J 7 bases, leaving 11 bases between the germline ends. Germline loops: CDR1 MNHNS, CDR2 SASEGT. The CDR3 loop spans 14 amino acids. CDR3 loop: CASSEITGGEKLFF. The CDR3 DNA reads TGTGCCAGCAGTGAAATTACGGGGGGTGAAAAACTGTTTTTT.

The rearrangement joins TRBV29-1 to TRBJ2-2; 8 bases match TRBD1. The ends lost 6 bases at V and 5 bases at J; junction bases unmatched: 8. CDR3 length: 14 amino acids. Germline loops: CDR1 SQVTM, CDR2 ANQGSEA. CDR3 in DNA: TGCAGCGTGGGGACAGGTCTTGGAACCGGGGAGCTGTTTTTT. This translates into CSVGTGLGTGELFF.

The chain is built from TRBV11-3 and TRBJ1-1, with 7 bases identical to TRBD1. This CDR3 is 15 amino acids long. CDR1 is SGHNT and CDR2 is YENEEA in the germline V gene. The ends lost 2 bases at V and 6 bases at J; junction bases unmatched: 9. CDR3 DNA: TGTGCCAGCAGCTTAATCTTTAACAGGGGCGCTGAAGCTTTCTTT. Translation: CASSLIFNRGAEAFF.

The chain joins TRBV7-3 to TRBJ2-7; the D gene is possibly TRBD1 (5 bases). CDR3 length equals 13 residues. Trimming cost V 2 bases and J 6 bases, with 11 bases left between them. Per the germline V gene, CDR1 is SGHTA and CDR2 is FQGTGA. Written as DNA, the CDR3 is TGTGCCAGCAGCTTATGGCCCCAGGGCGAGCAGTACTTC. Translated: CASSLWPQGEQYF.

The chain couples TRBV6-5 to TRBJ2-7; D gene uncertain. In germline, CDR1 is MNHEY, CDR2 SVGAGI. The CDR3 covers 13 residues. V dropped 5 bases and J dropped 0 bases, with 8 bases sitting between them. CDR3 DNA sequence: TGTGCCAGCAGTACTTACGGCTCCTACGAGCAGTACTTC. As protein: CASSTYGSYEQYF.

V gene TRBV6-5 combines with J gene TRBJ2-3, with a weak D call TRBD2 (7 bases). This CDR3 is built from 14 residues. The ends were cut back, 6 bases at V and 9 bases at J, with 19 bases in the middle. Germline assignment: CDR1 MNHEY and CDR2 SVGAGI. The CDR3 here is CASSRPNEGGTQYF. The CDR3 DNA is TGTGCCAGCAGCCGCCCCAACGAGGGGGGGACGCAGTATTTT.

The chain recombines TRBV6-5 with TRBJ2-2; D possibly corresponds to TRBD1 (5 bases). The V gene lost 5 bases and the J gene lost 5 bases, with 9 bases spanning the gap. The germline V gene encodes CDR1 MNHEY and CDR2 SVGAGI. This CDR3 has 13 residues. The CDR3 region is CASSPQETGELFF. CDR3 in DNA: TGTGCCAGCAGTCCACAGGAGACCGGGGAGCTGTTTTTT.

The V call is TRBV7-2, the J call TRBJ2-6, with D tentatively TRBD1 (7 bases). The CDR3 has 19 residues. CDR1 and CDR2 (germline): SGHTA, FQGNSA. V lost 5 bases and J 0 bases, leaving 20 bases between the germline ends. The CDR3 region has the DNA TGTGCCAGCAGCCCGCAGGGGGGAGTAGCGTACTCTGGGGCCAACGTCCTGACTTTC. Protein: CASSPQGGVAYSGANVLTF.

This clone is a singleton in its sample. The chain joins TRBV28 to TRBJ1-3; D is uncertain. Trimming stripped 5 bases from V and 9 bases from J, with 11 bases between. Germline V gives CDR1 MDHEN, CDR2 SYDVKM. CDR3 length equals 12 residues. CDR3 coding DNA: TGTGCCAGCAGTCAACTAAGTCTCACCATATATTTT. Its protein is CASSQLSLTIYF.

This clone was observed a single time. The chain carries TRBV29-1 and TRBJ2-7, with 8 bases fitting TRBD1. Germline loops: CDR1 SQVTM, CDR2 ANQGSEA. The CDR3 is made up of 15 amino acids. V gave up 4 bases and J gave up 3 bases; unmatched junction bases: 11. DNA for the CDR3: TGCAGCGTTGTATTTGGGGACAGGAGCTACTACGAGCAGTACTTC. Its protein product is CSVVFGDRSYYEQYF.

The chain is built from TRBV6-1 and TRBJ1-1; 12 nucleotides agree with TRBD1. With V trimmed by 2 bases and J by 6 bases, 4 bases remained unmatched. Looked up from germline, CDR1 is MNHNS and CDR2 is SASEGT. The CDR3 is 15 amino acids. For the CDR3, the DNA is TGTGCCAGCAGTGAAATGGGACAGGGGGCCGCTGAAGCTTTCTTT. Amino acids: CASSEMGQGAAEAFF.

The CDR3 DNA reads as TGTGCCAGCAGCTTACTCACGGGGAGCCTCGAGCAGTACTTC. It translates to CASSLLTGSLEQYF. The chain uses TRBV7-6 and TRBJ2-7; TRBD2 is a possible D gene (5 bases). V lost 2 bases and J lost 6, with 14 bases in between. CDR1 and CDR2 from the germline V gene are SGHVS and FNYEAQ. This CDR3 has 14 amino acids.

Here the CDR3 DNA reads TGTGCCTGGAGCGACCGGACTAGGAGCTCCTACGAGCAGTACTTC. It codes for CAWSDRTRSSYEQYF. This chain joins TRBV30 and TRBJ2-7, with 7 bases aligning to TRBD2. Unmatched junction bases numbered 8, after V lost 3 bases and J lost 0 bases. The germline gives CDR1 GTSNPN, CDR2 SVGIG (reference sequence). The CDR3 has 15 residues. The full variable domain, its missing parts supplied by reference TRBV30 and TRBJ2-7, is SQTIHQWPATLVQPVGSPLSLECTVEGTSNPNLYWYRQAAGRGLQLLFYSVGIGQISSEVPQNLSASRPQDRQFILSSKKLLLSDSGFYLCAWSDRTRSSYEQYFGPGTRLTVT.

J is TRBJ1-1 and V is TRBV9, with D unclear. Trimming removed 0 bases from V and 5 bases from J, with 8 bases in between. CDR1 and CDR2 from the germline V gene are SGDLS and YYNGEE. CDR3 length: 13 amino acids. The DNA for the CDR3 is TGTGCCAGCAGCGTAGAGGACTTGACTGAAGCTTTCTTT. It yields the protein CASSVEDLTEAFF. Together with reference TRBV9 and TRBJ1-1, the CDR3 gives the full variable domain: DSGVTQTPKHLITATGQRVTLRCSPRSGDLSVYWYQQSLDQGLQFLIQYYNGEERAKGNILERFSAQQFPDLHSELNLSSLELGDSALYFCASSVEDLTEAFFGQGTRLTVV.

The J gene is TRBJ1-2, the V gene TRBV7-2; 9 bases match TRBD1. The CDR3 is made up of 17 amino acids. Germline assignment: CDR1 SGHTA and CDR2 FQGNSA. Germline trimming cut 4 bases from V and 1 base from J; bases unmatched to any gene: 10. CDR3 amino acids: CASSSPTGTGNNYGYTF. CDR3 coding DNA: TGTGCCAGCAGCTCGCCAACCGGGACAGGGAATAACTATGGCTACACCTTC.